This T cell receptor (beta chain) is from a study of T cell responses to AZD1222 COVID-19 vaccine. General observations from the study: When two AZD1222 doses had been given, Spike-specific TCR breadth and depth rose.

The assay was immunoSEQ multiplex PCR, and TCRdb's table has in-frame clones only and misses some. The data show roughly 36,000 clones, about 88% seen once. As concerns this clone: The antigen remains unidentified.

CDR1 and CDR2 from the germline V gene are ENHRY and SYGVKD. The CDR3 consists of 15 residues. V lost 5 bases and J lost 5; bases outside the gene matches: 4. This rearrangement joins TRBV10-3 to TRBJ2-1; 12 bases are a match to TRBD2. The TCR sequence derives from an adult in good health. The material sequenced was peripheral blood, taken on day 0 of AZD1222 vaccination. The DNA of the CDR3 is TGTGCCATCAGTCCCACTAGCGGGGGGAACAATGAGCAGTTCTTC. Protein sequence: CAISPTSGGNNEQFF.